Described below is a single TCR beta chain sequence and its context. Antigen unknown. Sequenced by immunoSEQ multiplex PCR; TCRdb stores in-frame clones only, minus some. The sample shows roughly 150,000 clones, approximately 89% of them seen only once. The entry originates in a study of T cell responses to AZD1222 COVID-19 vaccine. General study results and limits: At baseline, just a handful of AZD1222 recipients tested seropositive.

This CDR3 contains 15 residues. Germline CDR1 and CDR2: SEHNR and FQNEAQ (reference sequence). Trimming removed 5 bases from V and 6 bases from J, with 19 bases in between. This chain joins TRBV7-9 and TRBJ1-1, with D possibly matching TRBD1 (6 bases). The sequenced sample was peripheral blood, obtained on day 0 of AZD1222 vaccination. The sequence came from an adult in good health. The DNA for the CDR3 is TGTGCCAGCAGCCAATCGACAGGATGGTTCGCTGAAGCTTTCTTT. It specifies CASSQSTGWFAEAFF.